A single sample gave rise to the 28 T cell receptor beta chains below, sequenced in a study of shared clonotypes between healthy human individuals. Sequencing was performed with immunoSEQ multiplex PCR; in TCRdb, only in-frame clones are kept and a portion is missing. The sample records some 680,000 clones, more than 70% being singletons. Sequenced sample: memory CD4+ T cells sorted from blood. As to subset: CD45RA-negative fraction. The receptors here all came from a young woman in good health.

CDR3 nucleotides: TGTGCCAGTAGTATACAACAGTTCCAGTGGCTCTCCAATATGAACACTGAAGCTTTCTTT. Encoded protein: CASSIQQFQWLSNMNTEAFF. The V and J genes are TRBV19 and TRBJ1-1; D unclear. Germline V lookup: CDR1 LNHDA, CDR2 SQIVND (reference sequence). This CDR3 spans 20 amino acids. V was pared by 2 bases and J by 0 bases, with 25 bases between.

CDR3 sequence (DNA): TGCGCCAGCAGCAACGGACTAGCGGGAGGCCTTGCCGCCTACGAGCAGTACTTC. Translation gives CASSNGLAGGLAAYEQYF. The rearrangement links TRBV5-1 to TRBJ2-7; 14 bases are shared with TRBD2. CDR3 length: 18 residues. The V gene end was trimmed by 4 bases and the J gene end by 2 bases; junction bases not matched to a gene: 11. From germline, CDR1 is SGHRS and CDR2 YFSETQ.

The chain is built from TRBV6-5 and TRBJ1-2, with TRBD1 matching over 10 bases. Germline trimming cut 4 bases from V and 3 bases from J; bases unmatched to any gene: 5. This CDR3 comprises 15 residues. Germline CDR1 MNHEY, CDR2 SVGAGI. The CDR3 DNA is TGTGCCAGCAGTTCTCCGGGACAGGGGTACTATGGCTACACCTTC. Translated, it gives CASSSPGQGYYGYTF.

Regarding this clone: At the DNA level, this CDR3 is encoded by other sequences in the same sample as well. The gene calls are TRBV27 and TRBJ1-1; D remains ambiguous. Looked up from germline, CDR1 is MNHEY and CDR2 is SMNVEV (reference sequence). The CDR3 totals 13 residues. The V end lost 3 bases, the J end lost 2 bases, and 7 bases lay between the germline ends. The CDR3 loop reads CASSLQANTEAFF. The CDR3 DNA sequence: TGTGCCAGCAGTTTGCAGGCAAACACTGAAGCTTTCTTT.

The gene calls are TRBV29-1 and TRBJ2-7; the match to TRBD2 covers 12 bases. The junction had 6 bases not matched to a gene; V was cut back by 6 bases and J by 3 bases. This CDR3 has 14 residues. The germline V gene encodes CDR1 SQVTM and CDR2 ANQGSEA. In nucleotides, the CDR3 is TGCAGCGTAATACTAGCGGGAGGTTACTACGAGCAGTACTTC. Its protein product is CSVILAGGYYEQYF.

The J gene is TRBJ2-2, the V gene TRBV9; D not resolved. Trimming took off 4 bases at V and 6 bases at J, with 10 bases between the two ends. The CDR3 is 13 residues long. Germline V lookup: CDR1 SGDLS, CDR2 YYNGEE. CDR3 residues: CASSSDISGELFF. The CDR3 DNA sequence: TGTGCCAGCAGCTCAGATATTTCCGGGGAGCTGTTTTTT.

The chain links TRBV5-6 to TRBJ1-1; a possible D gene is TRBD1 (5 bases). Germline V gives CDR1 SGHDT, CDR2 YYEEEE. Trimming left V 2 bases short and J 1 base short, with 18 bases between. The length of the CDR3 is 17 residues. CDR3 in DNA: TGTGCCAGCAGCTTCGGGGCGGGGTACCGAACGAACACTGAAGCTTTCTTT. Translation: CASSFGAGYRTNTEAFF.

J is TRBJ1-1 and V is TRBV7-9; no firm D call. Germline-derived CDR1 and CDR2 are SEHNR and FQNEAQ (reference sequence). This CDR3 has 14 residues. Trimming cost V 3 bases and J 5 bases, with 13 bases left between them. The CDR3 nucleotides are TGTGCCAGCAGCTTCGGACCTCCGCGTACTGAAGCTTTCTTT. It specifies CASSFGPPRTEAFF.

The DNA of the CDR3 is TGTGCCACCAGCAGAGCTGCCTCTGGGGCCAACGTCCTGACTTTC. Translating it yields CATSRAASGANVLTF. This chain uses TRBV15 with TRBJ2-6; the D is unclear. Germline CDR1 LNHNV, CDR2 YYDKDF (reference sequence). This CDR3 is 15 amino acids long. The V end was cut by 1 base, the J end by 0 bases, with 4 bases between.

The chain recombines TRBV15 with TRBJ2-1; no firm D call. CDR3 length equals 16 residues. CDR1 is LNHNV and CDR2 is YYDKDF in the germline V gene (reference sequence). The ends were cut back, 5 bases at V and 6 bases at J, with 20 bases in the middle. The CDR3 loop reads CATSAPGTNSGNEQFF. CDR3 in DNA: TGTGCCACCAGCGCCCCAGGAACTAACTCTGGCAATGAGCAGTTCTTC. Full variable domain (outside the CDR3, taken from reference TRBV15 and TRBJ2-1): DAMVIQNPRYQVTQFGKPVTLSCSQTLNHNVMYWYQQKSSQAPKLLFHYYDKDFNNEADTPDNFQSRRPNTSFCFLDIRSPGLGDTAMYLCATSAPGTNSGNEQFFGPGTRLTVL.

V is TRBV7-6 and J is TRBJ2-7, with D possibly matching TRBD2 (5 bases). Germline V gene sequence: CDR1 SGHVS, CDR2 FNYEAQ. Trimming took off 5 bases at V and 2 bases at J, with 10 bases between the two ends. This CDR3 has 13 residues. This chain's CDR3 is CASSPGLTYEQYF. The CDR3 region has the DNA TGTGCCAGCAGCCCGGGATTAACCTACGAGCAGTACTTC.

A single count supports this clone. The chain recombines TRBV19 with TRBJ2-3; 10 bases are shared with TRBD2. V lost 8 bases, J lost 0 bases, and 5 bases stayed unmatched. This CDR3 region has 15 residues. Germline assignment: CDR1 LNHDA and CDR2 SQIVND (reference sequence). Written as DNA, the CDR3 is TGTGCCAGTCGGACTAGCGGTTGGAGCACAGATACGCAGTATTTT. Amino acid sequence: CASRTSGWSTDTQYF.

The chain has TRBV21-1 and TRBJ2-2; TRBD1 was called by the table and not checked on the DNA. TRBV21-1 has pseudogene status. CDR3 length equals 15 residues. Here the CDR3 reads CASSKATVVAGELFF. The CDR3 DNA is TGTGCCAGCAGCAAAGCGACAGTCGTCGCCGGGGAGCTGTTTTTT.

The gene calls are TRBV18 and TRBJ1-5; D is possibly TRBD1 (5 bases). CDR3 length: 13 amino acids. CDR1 is KGHSH and CDR2 is LQKENI in the germline V gene. Trimming cost V 6 bases and J 4 bases, with 10 bases left between them. The CDR3 region is CASSPEGNQPQHF. CDR3 DNA sequence: TGTGCCAGCTCCCCGGAGGGGAATCAGCCCCAGCATTTT.

The V call is TRBV2, the J call TRBJ1-5, with D possibly TRBD1 on 5 matching bases. There are 14 residues in the CDR3. Germline-derived CDR1 and CDR2 are SNHLY and FYNNEI. The ends were cut back, 4 bases at V and 2 bases at J, with 9 bases in the middle. The CDR3 DNA reads TGTGCCAGCAGTGTAACGGGGCGCAATCAGCCCCAGCATTTT. Protein: CASSVTGRNQPQHF.

The chain recombines TRBV28 with TRBJ2-1; 7 positions agree with TRBD1. Germline CDR1 reads MDHEN; CDR2 reads SYDVKM. The CDR3 contains 16 residues. The V segment lost 5 bases and the J segment 2 bases; nucleotides outside the gene matches: 9. The CDR3 DNA reads TGTGCCAGCAGTCTCCACCAGGGGGACCCCTACAATGAGCAGTTCTTC. Protein product: CASSLHQGDPYNEQFF.

This clone appeared once. This rearrangement joins TRBV18 to TRBJ1-1, with D unresolved. This CDR3 contains 13 residues. V shed 1 base and J shed 5 bases, with 8 bases lying between them. Germline values: CDR1 KGHSH, CDR2 LQKENI. The CDR3 region is CASSPRGITEAFF. The CDR3 region has the DNA TGTGCCAGCTCACCACGGGGAATAACTGAAGCTTTCTTT.

The V call is TRBV28, the J call TRBJ2-7; TRBD2 matches at 14 bases. V was pared by 6 bases and J by 4 bases, with 5 bases of the junction left unmatched. Germline assignment: CDR1 MDHEN and CDR2 SYDVKM. The CDR3 runs to 15 residues. CDR3 sequence reads: CASRGTSGSKYEQYF. CDR3 nucleotide sequence: TGTGCCAGCAGGGGGACTAGCGGGAGCAAGTACGAGCAGTACTTC.

The J gene is TRBJ2-3, the V gene TRBV6-1; 9 bases align to TRBD1. CDR1 MNHNS and CDR2 SASEGT come from the germline V gene. J gave up 4 bases and V 6 bases, and 8 bases lay outside the gene matches. The CDR3 is made up of 15 amino acids. The CDR3 loop reads CASRIRDRVADTQYF. CDR3 coding DNA: TGTGCCAGCAGAATCCGGGACAGGGTTGCAGATACGCAGTATTTT.

The gene calls are TRBV28 and TRBJ2-1; 13 bases fit TRBD2. The CDR3 extends over 14 amino acids. The germline CDR1 and CDR2 sequences are MDHEN and SYDVKM. The V gene end was trimmed by 7 bases and the J gene end by 7 bases; junction bases not matched to a gene: 4. CDR3 in amino acids: CASTGTSGNNEQFF. For the CDR3, the DNA is TGTGCCAGCACAGGGACTAGCGGGAATAATGAGCAGTTCTTC.

This clone was found a few times. The rearrangement joins TRBV6-5 to TRBJ1-2; 9 nucleotides agree with TRBD1. CDR1 and CDR2 (germline): MNHEY, SVGAGI. The CDR3 spans 15 residues. Trimming at V came to 0 bases and at J to 3 bases, leaving 2 bases not matched to a gene. The CDR3 reads CASSYSDRGDYGYTF. In DNA form, the CDR3 reads TGTGCCAGCAGTTACTCCGACAGGGGGGACTATGGCTACACCTTC.

This chain connects TRBV7-7 to TRBJ2-2, with D hard to call. The length of the CDR3 is 14 residues. V lost 4 bases and J lost 0, with 6 bases in between. CDR1 is SSHAT and CDR2 is FNYEAQ in the germline V gene (reference sequence). CDR3 coding DNA: TGTGCCAGCAGCTCTTACGCGAACACCGGGGAGCTGTTTTTT. Translation gives CASSSYANTGELFF.

The rearrangement uses TRBV2 and TRBJ1-5; TRBD1 matches 7 bases. Germline CDR1 is SNHLY and CDR2 is FYNNEI. This CDR3 comprises 14 residues. The junction had 11 bases not matched to a gene; V was cut back by 6 bases and J by 9 bases. This CDR3 reads CASRGTVSGWPQHF. Here the CDR3 DNA reads TGTGCCAGCAGGGGGACAGTCTCTGGGTGGCCCCAGCATTTT.

This chain joins TRBV2 and TRBJ2-7, with no clear D. The germline gives CDR1 SNHLY, CDR2 FYNNEI. The CDR3 loop spans 13 amino acids. The V end was cut by 4 bases, the J end by 2 bases, with 9 bases between. The CDR3 protein is CASSAGQTYEQYF. CDR3 bases: TGTGCCAGCAGTGCAGGCCAGACCTACGAGCAGTACTTC.

The rearrangement links TRBV9 to TRBJ2-3, with D unresolved. The CDR3 is made up of 15 amino acids. V lost 1 base and J 0 bases, leaving 9 bases between the germline ends. The germline gives CDR1 SGDLS, CDR2 YYNGEE. This CDR3 is CASSVSHLSTDTQYF. Written as DNA, the CDR3 is TGTGCCAGCAGCGTAAGTCATCTTAGCACAGATACGCAGTATTTT.

V and J are TRBV25-1 and TRBJ2-7; D call uncertain. This CDR3 comprises 15 residues. Trimming removed 2 bases from V and 0 bases from J, with 11 bases in between. Germline V gene sequence: CDR1 MGHDK, CDR2 SYGVNS. The CDR3 here is CASSELVSSSYEQYF. As DNA, the CDR3 is TGTGCCAGCAGTGAACTGGTAAGCAGCTCCTACGAGCAGTACTTC.

This clone was seen only a few times. The V call is TRBV6-1, the J call TRBJ2-5, with a tentative D call TRBD2 (5 bases). Germline values: CDR1 MNHNS, CDR2 SASEGT. Deletions cut 7 bases from V and 0 bases from J, with 15 bases between. The CDR3 consists of 15 residues. The CDR3 DNA follows: TGTGCCAGCAAGGCGGGCGCGCAGTACCAAGAGACCCAGTACTTC. Translated, it gives CASKAGAQYQETQYF.

This chain joins TRBV29-1 and TRBJ2-7; no clear D. Trimming shortened V by 2 bases and J by 2 bases, and 7 bases separated the two germline ends. The CDR3 is 12 amino acids. Germline V gene sequence: CDR1 SQVTM, CDR2 ANQGSEA. CDR3 coding DNA: TGCAGCGTTGAAAGGTCCCCCTACGAGCAGTACTTC. This sequence encodes CSVERSPYEQYF.